This entry concerns a single T cell receptor (beta chain). There is no known antigen for this receptor. No per-base quality is available; no much larger clone lies one base away. CD8 naive samples were CD45RO-negative cells positively selected for CCR7, giving a CD45RA+CCR7+ population that excluded TemRA cells. Healthy HIV-negative adults with no recently reported acute infections or vaccinations were included as donors. Only Caucasian adults living in Nashville, Tennessee, USA were represented among the donors. Blood was collected by leukapheresis, and PBMCs were isolated by Ficoll-Histopaque density gradient centrifugation and then cryopreserved in liquid nitrogen vapor phase. Analytical flow cytometry was used to check the purity and quantity of each magnetically sorted T cell population. Each sorted fraction had its genomic DNA isolated and then quantified by UV absorbance on a Nanodrop 2000c.

TCR CDR3 regions were amplified from genomic DNA by multiplex PCR using the deep immunoSEQ assay. Extracted genomic DNA from each cell subset was distributed evenly across all wells of several immunoSEQ 96-well plates, and each plate was treated as a replicate. For sorted subsets, 150 to 200 ng genomic DNA, equal to about 30,000 T cell genomes, was loaded into each replicate PCR. Purified libraries were measured with a Qubit 3.0 fluorometer, size-checked on a Bioanalyzer 2100, and measured again with the KAPA Library Quantification kit. Every immunoSEQ 96-well plate was sequenced on a separate single-read 150-cycle Illumina NextSeq 550 flow cell. Per the source publication's procedure: The immunoSEQ output contained only junctional sequences without quality scores, so filtering could not match that applied to full-length reads. Sequences were annotated with PyIR, a Python wrapper for IgBLAST v1.9, using IMGT germline references to assign V/J genes and CDR3. Reads were removed for weak V/J assignments (E-value above 1e-6), missing CDR3, stop codons, out-of-frame junctions, or ambiguous translated residues. V3J clonotypes were defined as sequences sharing the same inferred V gene, J gene, and CDR3 amino acid sequence. Percentage overlap between repertoires was calculated by dividing the number of shared unique clonotypes by the size of the smaller repertoire. Richness of each repertoire was evaluated using RTK rarefaction, the Chao1 estimator, and Recon v2.1 estimates of unobserved clonotypes. For all TCRbeta clonotypes obtained by the gDNA method from a few donors, generation probabilities were computed with OLGA. TCRdb stores this immuneACCESS table with in-frame sequences only. Part of the clones is absent; in the studies checked, under half of the shortfall reflects unresolved V genes, and no reason is known for the rest. The D gene and trimming were derived from the DNA, and the V and J assignments and clone size from that table. Present in this sample are roughly 1,800,000 clones, approximately 95% of which were seen just once. 0.95% to 1.5% of the sample rests with the top ten.

The data are from a study of shared clonotypes between healthy human individuals (dated by TCRdb to about 2020). About the study as a whole: A couple of women and a few men aged 18 to 49 years were included in the cohort. Per donor, leukapheresis produced somewhere between about 0.9 and 9.5 billion PBMCs. For each donor, CD4 naive and CD4 memory were each run on three plates, CD8 naive on two plates, and CD8 memory on one plate. Different laboratories and diverse techniques were used to prepare libraries and sequence TCR repertoires, to increase sequencing depth and limit assay-specific biases. Blood TCR repertoires of roughly 5 healthy adults were deeply sequenced to estimate repertoire size and the extent of clonotype sharing between individuals.

CDR1 and CDR2 (SGHAT, FQNNGV) derive from the germline V gene. V ends up 7 bases short and J 3 bases short, with an unmatched junction base count of 11. From cysteine to phenylalanine, the CDR3 is 16 amino acids long. The DNA shown is the 48-base CDR3, in frame from base 1. Beyond this particular receptor, the publication reports: The small number of donors limited the genetic and exposure-history diversity represented. Naive subsets generally had larger estimated clonotype richness than memory subsets did. Clonotypes shared by all four sorted-subset donors showed higher generation probabilities than non-shared clonotypes. Based on pairwise subsampling, the degree of clonotype sharing among donors was expected to be affected by sequencing depth. Rarefaction of sorted-subset datasets indicated incomplete sequencing despite the large sequencing depth. Sampling was limited to blood, and TCR repertoires in tissue likely differ from TCR repertoires in blood. When four donors were compared, the shared fraction of clonotypes was about 5.2% for naive CD4, roughly 3.4% for naive CD8, roughly 2.3% for memory CD4, and less than 0.5% for memory CD8.

The rearranged segments are TRBV11-2 and TRBJ2-7; 11 middle bases align to TRBD2. This TCR was sampled from a young man in good health. Sequenced sample: naive CD8+ T cells sorted from blood. According to the study, the label for this sample's cell subset or site signals: CD45RA+CCR7+. The DNA sequence follows: TGTGCCAGCACCGATTGGGACACTAGCGGGAGCTACGAGCAGTACTTC. This encodes CASTDWDTSGSYEQYF. Where the CDR3 stops, the reference TRBV11-2 and TRBJ2-7 genes take over; the full variable domain is EAGVAQSPRYKIIEKRQSVAFWCNPISGHATLYWYQQILGQGPKLLIQFQNNGVVDDSQLPKDRFSAERLKGVDSTLKIQPAKLEDSAVYLCASTDWDTSGSYEQYFGPGTRLTVT.